One and the same sample provided the 22 T cell receptor beta chains below, sequenced in a study of CD8+CD57+ T cells in acquired aplastic anemia. Sequencing involved patients with CD8+CD57+ cell expansion previously shown by flow cytometry. TCR beta VDJ and CDR3 were profiled, and genomic DNA was the template. One entry per CDR3 protein results from TCRdb running MiXCR on the reads. The repertoire has 95,000 to 150,000 distinct CDR3 sequences, about 60% of them found once; the top ten carry about 29%. Sample: sorted CD4+, CD8+, or CD8+CD57+ T cells (not recorded which) from PBMCs. Receptor source: a human donor with aplastic anemia.

The gene calls are TRBV7-3 and TRBJ1-3; 7 bases line up with TRBD1. With 4 bases clipped from V and 4 bases from J, the junction kept 4 bases outside the gene matches. The CDR3 is made up of 14 amino acids. Per germline, CDR1 SGHTA and CDR2 FQGTGA. The CDR3 DNA sequence: TGTGCCAGCAGCTCTCGGACAGGAGGAAACACCATATATTTT. This gives the protein CASSSRTGGNTIYF.

V gene TRBV24-1 combines with J gene TRBJ2-7; 13 nucleotides align to TRBD2. Gene TRBJ2-5 matches the end of the DNA better, so the J call may be wrong. CDR1 is KGHDR and CDR2 is SFDVKD in the germline V gene. The CDR3 consists of 14 residues. CDR3 loop: CATGGLAGVETQYF. CDR3 sequence (DNA): TGTGCCACCGGAGGACTAGCGGGAGTAGAGACCCAGTACTTC.

This clonotype was counted only a few times. The gene calls are TRBV10-3 and TRBJ1-1; the match to TRBD1 covers 7 bases. With V trimmed by 5 bases and J by 4 bases, 7 bases remained unmatched. CDR1 is ENHRY, CDR2 SYGVKD, per germline. CDR3 size: 14 residues. The CDR3 nucleotides read TGTGCCATCAGTCAACAGGGGCCTACCACTGAAGCTTTCTTT. Residues: CAISQQGPTTEAFF.

This clonotype occurred many times. V is TRBV5-5 and J is TRBJ2-7, with 7 nucleotides matching TRBD2. Germline values: CDR1 SGHKS, CDR2 YYEKEE (reference sequence). Trimming removed 2 bases from V and 3 bases from J; junction bases left unmatched: 5. The CDR3 is 14 amino acids. CDR3 DNA: TGTGCCAGCAGCTTTGTTGGGGGGGACTACGAGCAGTACTTC. It encodes CASSFVGGDYEQYF.

This chain connects TRBV20-1 to TRBJ2-5, with 9 bases that match TRBD1. Germline V CDR1 and CDR2: DFQATT, SNEGSKA (reference sequence). The CDR3 spans 15 residues. V lost 3 bases and J lost 4; bases outside the gene matches: 9. CDR3 loop: CSARAATGGGETQYF. CDR3 DNA: TGCAGTGCTAGGGCCGCGACAGGGGGAGGAGAGACCCAGTACTTC.

The V gene is TRBV11-1, the J gene TRBJ1-1; tentatively, D is TRBD1 (6 bases). The V gene lost 5 bases and the J gene lost 6 bases, with 22 bases spanning the gap. The CDR3 loop spans 16 amino acids. Germline assignment: CDR1 SGHAT and CDR2 FQDESV (reference sequence). DNA of the CDR3: TGTGCCAGCAGCCCCGGCATTTCCGGGGGGCACGCTGAAGCTTTCTTT. It encodes CASSPGISGGHAEAFF. The full variable domain, completed using reference TRBV11-1 and TRBJ1-1, is EAEVAQSPRYKITEKSQAVAFWCDPISGHATLYWYRQILGQGPELLVQFQDESVVDDSQLPKDRFSAERLKGVDSTLKIQPAELGDSAMYLCASSPGISGGHAEAFFGQGTRLTVV.

The count of this clonotype is one. The genes are TRBV20-1 and TRBJ2-5; 13 nucleotides line up with TRBD2. This CDR3 spans 15 amino acids. Germline V gene data show CDR1 as DFQATT and CDR2 as SNEGSKA (reference sequence). With V trimmed by 6 bases and J by 2 bases, 6 bases remained unmatched. The CDR3: CSAMGLAGTQETQYF. The CDR3 nucleotides read TGCAGTGCAATGGGACTAGCGGGAACACAAGAGACCCAGTACTTC.

CDR3 sequence: CASSIGAGEAFF. The CDR3 DNA reads as TGTGCCAGTAGCATCGGGGCAGGGGAAGCTTTCTTT. The V gene is TRBV19, the J gene TRBJ1-1; D might be TRBD1 (5 bases). This CDR3 spans 12 amino acids. Looked up from germline, CDR1 is LNHDA and CDR2 is SQIVND (reference sequence). V lost 6 bases and J 8 bases, leaving 13 bases between the germline ends.

The rearrangement links TRBV5-1 to TRBJ2-4, with TRBD1 as a possible D gene (5 bases). The CDR3 extends over 18 amino acids. CDR1 is SGHRS and CDR2 is YFSETQ in the germline V gene. Between the trimmed V and J ends, which lost 7 bases and 0 bases, there was a span of 23 bases. CDR3 protein: CASPTTKRGLRAKNIQYF. CDR3 bases: TGCGCCAGCCCCACCACAAAAAGGGGTTTGCGAGCCAAAAACATTCAGTACTTC.

This clonotype was seen many times. The chain recombines TRBV6-6 with TRBJ2-3; 7 bases line up with TRBD2. The V gene's germline CDR1 is MNHNY and CDR2 SVGAGI (reference sequence). V gave up 7 bases and J gave up 5 bases; unmatched junction bases: 6. The CDR3 covers 13 residues. The CDR3, as DNA: TGTGCCAGCACGGCGGGAGTAAGAGATACGCAGTATTTT. Protein product: CASTAGVRDTQYF.

The rearrangement joins TRBV18 to TRBJ2-5; either TRBD1 or TRBD2 may supply D (6 bases each). This CDR3 spans 16 amino acids. Germline V gene sequence: CDR1 KGHSH, CDR2 LQKENI. V lost 0 bases and J 9 bases, leaving 20 bases between the germline ends. CDR3 DNA sequence: TGTGCCAGCTCACCACCGGCCGGGGGCATTTTGGAGGCCCAGTACTTC. As protein: CASSPPAGGILEAQYF. Supplemented by reference TRBV18 and TRBJ2-5, the full variable domain reads NAGVMQNPRHLVRRRGQEARLRCSPMKGHSHVYWYRQLPEEGLKFMVYLQKENIIDESGMPKERFSAEFPKEGPSILRIQQVVRGDSAAYFCASSPPAGGILEAQYFGPGTRLLVL.

This chain connects TRBV19 to TRBJ2-2, with TRBD2 matching over 10 bases. This CDR3 is built from 16 residues. V lost 3 bases, J lost 1 base, and 2 bases stayed unmatched. The germline CDR1 and CDR2 sequences are LNHDA and SQIVND (reference sequence). The CDR3 sequence: CASSIEREGNTGELFF. As DNA, the CDR3 is TGTGCCAGTAGTATTGAGCGGGAGGGGAACACCGGGGAGCTGTTTTTT.

This clonotype occurred many times. This sequence joins TRBV24-1 and TRBJ2-3; D gene unclear. The length of the CDR3 is 14 residues. Germline V gene data show CDR1 as KGHDR and CDR2 as SFDVKD. V was shortened by 2 bases and J by 3 bases, with 8 bases between the two germline ends. This chain's CDR3 is CATSDSPATDTQYF. The CDR3 DNA reads as TGTGCCACCAGTGATTCCCCCGCAACAGATACGCAGTATTTT.

This rearrangement joins TRBV7-2 to TRBJ1-1; 8 positions agree with TRBD1. Germline V gives CDR1 SGHTA, CDR2 FQGNSA. J gave up 7 bases and V 1 base, and 5 bases lay outside the gene matches. CDR3 size: 14 residues. The CDR3 protein is CASSLVQGAGEAFF. The CDR3 region has the DNA TGTGCCAGCAGCTTAGTCCAGGGGGCCGGTGAAGCTTTCTTT.

This chain links TRBV20-1 with TRBJ1-1, with a tentative D call TRBD1 (6 bases). Germline V CDR1 and CDR2: DFQATT, SNEGSKA (reference sequence). CDR3 length: 14 amino acids. Trimming cost V 0 bases and J 6 bases, with 14 bases left between them. The CDR3, as DNA: TGCAGTGCTAGAGATCAGGGGAGGGGCCCTGAAGCTTTCTTT. Translation: CSARDQGRGPEAFF.

V gene TRBV7-3 combines with J gene TRBJ2-5; D not resolved. The CDR3 has 12 amino acids. The V end lost 3 bases, the J end lost 4 bases, and 6 bases lay between the germline ends. Germline CDR1 reads SGHTA; CDR2 reads FQGTGA. The CDR3 is CASSFLGETQYF. CDR3 DNA: TGTGCCAGCAGCTTTCTTGGAGAGACCCAGTACTTC.

The chain links TRBV2 to TRBJ2-7; either TRBD1 or TRBD2 may fit D (5 bases each). CDR3 length: 12 amino acids. Germline CDR1 SNHLY, CDR2 FYNNEI. Trimming removed 7 bases at V and 5 bases at J, with 12 bases between. CDR3 sequence (DNA): TGTGCCAGCATCGGGGCGAGGAACGAGCAGTACTTC. Translating gives CASIGARNEQYF.

V usage is TRBV30 and J usage is TRBJ1-6, with D hard to call. The V gene's germline CDR1 is GTSNPN and CDR2 SVGIG (reference sequence). Deletions cut 2 bases from V and 0 bases from J, with 8 bases between. This CDR3 has 15 amino acids. CDR3 region: CAWSKRDSYNSPLHF. CDR3 in DNA: TGTGCCTGGAGTAAGAGGGACTCCTATAATTCACCCCTCCACTTT.

The rearrangement joins TRBV7-2 to TRBJ2-1; weak D call: TRBD2 (5 bases). Looked up from germline, CDR1 is SGHTA and CDR2 is FQGNSA. V lost 2 bases, J lost 3 bases, and 5 bases lay in between. The CDR3 totals 13 residues. CDR3 in DNA: TGTGCCAGCAGCTTACGGGACTACAATGAGCAGTTCTTC. Protein: CASSLRDYNEQFF.

The chain joins TRBV28 to TRBJ1-5; possible D gene TRBD1, 5 bases. This CDR3 is 15 amino acids long. The V gene lost 5 bases and the J gene lost 10 bases, with 21 bases spanning the gap. The germline V gene has CDR1 MDHEN and CDR2 SYDVKM. CDR3: CASSEYPRDRYPQHF. CDR3 bases: TGTGCCAGCAGTGAATATCCCAGGGATCGGTATCCCCAGCATTTT. Variable domain in full (rest from reference TRBV28 and TRBJ1-5): DVKVTQSSRYLVKRTGEKVFLECVQDMDHENMFWYRQDPGLGLRLIYFSYDVKMKEKGDIPEGYSVSREKKERFSLILESASTNQTSMYLCASSEYPRDRYPQHFGDGTRLSIL.

This chain joins TRBV10-3 and TRBJ2-6; perhaps TRBD1 as D (6 bases). The germline CDR1 and CDR2 sequences are ENHRY and SYGVKD. The CDR3 runs 17 residues. Trimming pared 3 bases from V and 0 bases from J, leaving 12 bases between. The CDR3 DNA sequence: TGTGCCATCAGTGACTACGACAGGCTCTCTGGGGCCAACGTCCTGACTTTC. Translated: CAISDYDRLSGANVLTF.

This clonotype has only one observation. The V call is TRBV12-3 or TRBV12-4, the J call TRBJ2-7, with D possibly called TRBD1 or TRBD2 (5 bases each). This CDR3 contains 15 residues. Trimming shortened V by 4 bases and J by 2 bases, and 15 bases separated the two germline ends. The CDR3 protein is CASSSGTDGTYEQYF. The DNA of the CDR3 is TGTGCCAGCAGTTCAGGGACCGACGGCACCTACGAGCAGTACTTC.